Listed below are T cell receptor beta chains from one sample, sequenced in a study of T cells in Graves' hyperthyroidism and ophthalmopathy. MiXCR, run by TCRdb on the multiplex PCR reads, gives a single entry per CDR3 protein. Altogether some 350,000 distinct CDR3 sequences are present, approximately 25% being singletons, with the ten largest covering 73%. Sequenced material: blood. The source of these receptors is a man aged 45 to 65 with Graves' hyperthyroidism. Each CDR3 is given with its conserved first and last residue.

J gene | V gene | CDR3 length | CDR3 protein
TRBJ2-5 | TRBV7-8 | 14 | CASSSVRIRETQYF
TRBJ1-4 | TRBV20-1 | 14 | CSAIRMGPQGKLFF
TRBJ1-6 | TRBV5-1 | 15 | CASGTGTRGNSPLHF
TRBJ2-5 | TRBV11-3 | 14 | CASTLEGSSETQYF
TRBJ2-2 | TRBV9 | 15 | CASGGRPANTGELFF
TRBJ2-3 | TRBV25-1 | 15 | CASSLSAGSTDTQYF
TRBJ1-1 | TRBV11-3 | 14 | CASSTGRGNTEAFF
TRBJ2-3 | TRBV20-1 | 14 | CSDTGLASTDTQYF
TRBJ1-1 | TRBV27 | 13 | CASSLVRDTEAFF
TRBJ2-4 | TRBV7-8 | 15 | CASSFLSGRGDIQYF
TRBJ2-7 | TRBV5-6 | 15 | CASSAAAGASYEQYF
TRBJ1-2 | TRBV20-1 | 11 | CSARGGLGYTF
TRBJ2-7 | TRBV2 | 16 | CASSEIPRTTAYEQYF
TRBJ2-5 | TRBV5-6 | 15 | CASSYMTGIQETQYF
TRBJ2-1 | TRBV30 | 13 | CAWRASSYNEQFF
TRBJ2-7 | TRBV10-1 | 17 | CASSESTSLAGVYEQYF
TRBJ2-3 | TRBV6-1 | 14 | CASSEGVATDTQYF
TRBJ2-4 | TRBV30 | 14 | CAWSEGSGRNIQYF
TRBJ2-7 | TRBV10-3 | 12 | CAISDSAYEQYF
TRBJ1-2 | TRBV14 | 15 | CASSQGTGINYGYTF
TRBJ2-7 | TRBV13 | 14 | CASSSLSGRDEQYF
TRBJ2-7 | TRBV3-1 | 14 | CASSRGLAPYEQYF
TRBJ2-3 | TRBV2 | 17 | CASSAPGSSGKADTQYF
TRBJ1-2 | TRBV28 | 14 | CASSLTVLVYGYTF
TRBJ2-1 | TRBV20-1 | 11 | CSAPYYNEQFF
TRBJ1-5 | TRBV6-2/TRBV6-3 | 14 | CASSGLWNGQPQHF